This T cell receptor beta chain emerged from a study of blood T cell repertoires in COVID-19. Whole-study context: COVID-19 samples collected from the United States, Italy and Spain covered acute and convalescent phases. T cells, B-cell-depleted T cells, or PBMCs supplied cDNA or gDNA.

The V gene end was trimmed by 0 bases and the J gene end by 6 bases; junction bases not matched to a gene: 4. CDR3 size: 17 residues. Germline lookup yields CDR1 LNHNV and CDR2 YYDKDF (reference sequence). Original data processing: Amplification with reference gene primers provided the estimates of nucleated cell counts. Libraries were prepared by immunoSEQ multiplex PCR; TCRdb keeps only in-frame clonotypes and omits some of them. That table is the source of V, J and clone size, and D and trimming were worked out from the DNA. The data hold around 91,000 clones, with 70% to 80% observed a single time.

The specimen was peripheral blood. This clonotype was obtained from a woman older than 75 with active or convalescent COVID-19. The chain uses TRBV15 and TRBJ2-4; TRBD2 matches 14 bases. This CDR3 reads CATSRDTGTSGRNIQYF. The CDR3 DNA reads TGTGCCACCAGCAGAGATACCGGGACTAGCGGGAGAAACATTCAGTACTTC.